These 10 T cell receptor beta chains were sequenced from one sample in a study of control samples from healthy donors and cancer patients. This table comes from immunoSEQ multiplex PCR, and its TCRdb copy is limited to in-frame clones, with some not included. Here the sample spans under 65,000 clones, about 87% being singletons. Sequenced material: PBMCs. Source of these receptors: a woman in her sixties with lung cancer.

This chain joins TRBV29-1 and TRBJ1-3; no firm D call. The germline V gene encodes CDR1 SQVTM and CDR2 ANQGSEA. The CDR3 covers 11 residues. With 6 bases removed from V and 3 bases from J, the gap between germline ends came to 6 bases. CDR3 DNA: TGCAGCGTCCTAGTTGGAAACACCATATATTTT. Amino acid sequence: CSVLVGNTIYF.

The V call is TRBV2, the J call TRBJ1-2; D may be TRBD1 (5 bases). This CDR3 comprises 14 residues. Germline lookup yields CDR1 SNHLY and CDR2 FYNNEI. V was clipped by 5 bases and J by 4 bases, with 14 bases between them. The CDR3 DNA is TGTGCCAGCAGTACTTTGACAGATTCCTATGGCTACACCTTC. Encoded protein: CASSTLTDSYGYTF.

V usage is TRBV7-3 and J usage is TRBJ2-2; maybe TRBD1 (6 bases). CDR3 length: 16 residues. Germline V gene lookup returns CDR1 SGHTA and CDR2 FQGTGA. Trimming left V 1 base short and J 3 bases short, with 12 bases between. The CDR3 loop reads CASSLIGGDHTGELFF. CDR3 nucleotides: TGTGCCAGCAGCTTAATAGGGGGAGACCACACCGGGGAGCTGTTTTTT.

This chain uses TRBV5-1 with TRBJ2-3, with D hard to call. CDR3 length: 12 residues. Germline V lookup: CDR1 SGHRS, CDR2 YFSETQ. The ends were cut back, 4 bases at V and 0 bases at J, with 3 bases in the middle. CDR3 DNA sequence: TGCGCCAGCAGCGGGAGCACAGATACGCAGTATTTT. It specifies CASSGSTDTQYF.

The V and J genes are TRBV5-1 and TRBJ2-1; 14 positions match TRBD2. Germline assignment: CDR1 SGHRS and CDR2 YFSETQ. Trimming removed 0 bases from V and 9 bases from J; junction bases left unmatched: 5. This CDR3 spans 16 amino acids. The CDR3 reads CASSLDGLAGGREQFF. The CDR3 region has the DNA TGCGCCAGCAGCTTGGACGGACTAGCGGGAGGACGTGAGCAGTTCTTC.

This sequence joins TRBV19 and TRBJ1-3, with D maybe TRBD1 (6 bases). Germline assignment: CDR1 LNHDA and CDR2 SQIVND (reference sequence). V shed 4 bases and J shed 2 bases, with 9 bases lying between them. This CDR3 region has 14 residues. The CDR3 bases are TGTGCCAGTAGTACGGGGGGCACTGGAAACACCATATATTTT. Protein product: CASSTGGTGNTIYF. Complete variable domain (other parts from reference TRBV19 and TRBJ1-3): DGGITQSPKYLFRKEGQNVTLSCEQNLNHDAMYWYRQDPGQGLRLIYYSQIVNDFQKGDIAEGYSVSREKKESFPLTVTSAQKNPTAFYLCASSTGGTGNTIYFGEGSWLTVV.

V gene TRBV14 combines with J gene TRBJ2-3; TRBD1 is a possible D gene (6 bases). The germline gives CDR1 SGHDN, CDR2 FVKESK. Trimming shortened V by 0 bases and J by 3 bases, and 13 bases separated the two germline ends. There are 16 residues in the CDR3. CDR3 DNA: TGTGCCAGCAGCCAAGAGTACACAGGGCGGACAGATACGCAGTATTTT. It yields the protein CASSQEYTGRTDTQYF.

The chain is built from TRBV9 and TRBJ2-7; no definite D call. The CDR3 is 15 residues long. Germline CDR1 and CDR2: SGDLS and YYNGEE. V lost 4 bases and J 3 bases, leaving 17 bases between the germline ends. This chain's CDR3 is CASSPQPEALYEQYF. For the CDR3, the DNA is TGTGCCAGCAGCCCCCAACCGGAAGCCCTCTACGAGCAGTACTTC.

CDR3 protein: CASSGVSGRISYNEQFF. In nucleotides, the CDR3 is TGTGCCAGCAGCGGAGTAAGCGGGAGAATCTCCTACAATGAGCAGTTCTTC. The chain couples TRBV5-4 to TRBJ2-1; 8 bases line up with TRBD2. CDR3 length: 17 residues. Germline V gene sequence: CDR1 SGHNT, CDR2 YYREEE (reference sequence). V was pared by 4 bases and J by 0 bases, with 9 bases of the junction left unmatched.

CDR3 DNA: TGTGCCAGCAGCTTGGACTCTAGCACAGATACGCAGTATTTT. It specifies CASSLDSSTDTQYF. The chain links TRBV7-9 to TRBJ2-3, with a possible D match to TRBD2 (5 bases). The CDR3 extends over 14 amino acids. The germline gives CDR1 SEHNR, CDR2 FQNEAQ (reference sequence). V was pared by 3 bases and J by 0 bases, with 7 bases between.